These 17 T cell receptor beta chains originate from one sample sequenced in a study of cytomegalovirus exposure and HLA in healthy donors. The PCR used 60 Vbeta and 13 Jbeta primers. Assay: immunoSEQ multiplex PCR; the TCRdb copy retains only in-frame clones and omits some. Of about 150,000 clones listed, 70% to 80% were seen once; the top ten hold roughly 8%. Source material: PBMCs. Receptors were obtained from a man aged 25 to 45 in good health and CMV-seropositive.

The rearrangement uses TRBV7-8 and TRBJ2-2, with 8 bases lining up with TRBD1. Germline-derived CDR1 and CDR2 are SGHVS and FQNEAQ. V lost 3 bases and J lost 5; bases outside the gene matches: 5. This CDR3 region has 15 residues. The chain's CDR3 is CASSFSDRGTGELFF. In DNA form, the CDR3 reads TGTGCCAGCAGCTTTTCCGACAGGGGAACCGGGGAGCTGTTTTTT. The full variable domain, rest sourced from reference TRBV7-8 and TRBJ2-2, is GAGVSQSPRYKVAKRGQDVALRCDPISGHVSLFWYQQALGQGPEFLTYFQNEAQLDKSGLPSDRFFAERPEGSVSTLKIQRTQQEDSAVYLCASSFSDRGTGELFFGEGSRLTVL.

The chain carries TRBV9 and TRBJ1-1, with 8 bases identical to TRBD1. The CDR3 runs to 15 residues. J gave up 4 bases and V 5 bases, and 10 bases lay outside the gene matches. Germline CDR1 SGDLS, CDR2 YYNGEE. The CDR3 is CASRPTGGGGTEAFF. CDR3 coding DNA: TGTGCCAGCAGACCTACAGGGGGTGGGGGCACTGAAGCTTTCTTT.

V usage is TRBV30 and J usage is TRBJ1-4, with 9 bases lining up with TRBD1. Germline CDR1 reads GTSNPN; CDR2 reads SVGIG (reference sequence). The CDR3 is 16 residues long. V lost 1 base, J lost 3 bases, and 6 bases stayed unmatched. CDR3 amino acids: CAWSEGQGAANEKLFF. CDR3 DNA sequence: TGTGCCTGGAGTGAGGGACAGGGCGCAGCTAATGAAAAACTGTTTTTT.

The chain joins TRBV9 to TRBJ2-3; 10 nucleotides align to TRBD1. This CDR3 is built from 16 residues. Germline CDR1 and CDR2: SGDLS and YYNGEE. V dropped 4 bases and J dropped 3; count of bases not matched to a gene: 8. Written as DNA, the CDR3 is TGTGCCAGCAGCCCGACAGGGGGCGGAGGGACAGATACGCAGTATTTT. It is translated as CASSPTGGGGTDTQYF.

The V call is TRBV5-1, the J call TRBJ1-4, with unresolved D. The CDR3 totals 14 residues. The ends were cut back, 3 bases at V and 2 bases at J, with 8 bases in the middle. Germline V CDR1 and CDR2: SGHRS, YFSETQ. CDR3 coding DNA: TGCGCCAGCAGCTCCTTGTCCACTAATGAAAAACTGTTTTTT. It codes for CASSSLSTNEKLFF.

The chain has TRBV18 and TRBJ1-2, with TRBD1 identical over 10 bases. V shed 0 bases, J shed 8 bases, and the junction held 6 bases outside the gene matches. This CDR3 is built from 15 residues. In germline, CDR1 is KGHSH, CDR2 LQKENI. The CDR3 protein is CASSPPRGQGQGYTF. The CDR3, as DNA: TGTGCCAGCTCACCACCGAGGGGACAGGGGCAGGGCTACACCTTC. Full variable domain (outside the CDR3, taken from reference TRBV18 and TRBJ1-2): NAGVMQNPRHLVRRRGQEARLRCSPMKGHSHVYWYRQLPEEGLKFMVYLQKENIIDESGMPKERFSAEFPKEGPSILRIQQVVRGDSAAYFCASSPPRGQGQGYTFGSGTRLTVV.

This chain links TRBV7-2 with TRBJ1-2; D remains ambiguous. V lost 3 bases and J 4 bases, leaving 9 bases between the germline ends. CDR3 length: 13 amino acids. Germline V gene data show CDR1 as SGHTA and CDR2 as FQGNSA. CDR3: CASSLDGVYGYTF. The DNA for the CDR3 is TGTGCCAGCAGCTTGGACGGGGTCTATGGCTACACCTTC.

This chain links TRBV27 with TRBJ2-7, with TRBD1 as a possible D gene (6 bases). Trimming took 5 bases from V and 2 from J, leaving 16 bases between them. This CDR3 contains 15 residues. The germline V gene encodes CDR1 MNHEY and CDR2 SMNVEV (reference sequence). The CDR3 loop is CASSRPGTPTYEQYF. In DNA form, the CDR3 reads TGTGCCAGCAGTAGACCCGGGACACCTACCTACGAGCAGTACTTC.

This clone has just one count. The V call is TRBV7-8, the J call TRBJ2-5, with 11 positions matching TRBD2. The CDR3 sequence is 14 residues long. Germline CDR1 SGHVS, CDR2 FQNEAQ. Unmatched junction bases numbered 4, after V lost 5 bases and J lost 5 bases. Here the CDR3 reads CASSRTSGRETQYF. In DNA, the CDR3 is TGTGCCAGCAGCCGGACTAGCGGGCGGGAGACCCAGTACTTC. Using reference TRBV7-8 and TRBJ2-5 for the parts outside the CDR3, the full variable domain is GAGVSQSPRYKVAKRGQDVALRCDPISGHVSLFWYQQALGQGPEFLTYFQNEAQLDKSGLPSDRFFAERPEGSVSTLKIQRTQQEDSAVYLCASSRTSGRETQYFGPGTRLLVL.

As for this clone: A read error may account for a junction end that differs from germline. This chain connects TRBV7-7 to TRBJ2-5; 9 bases are shared with TRBD2. Germline CDR1 is SSHAT and CDR2 is FNYEAQ (reference sequence). This CDR3 is 16 amino acids long. This CDR3 reads CASSLRLAVGEETQYF. The CDR3 coding sequence is TGTGCTAGCAGCTTGCGACTAGCGGTGGGGGAAGAGACCCAGTACTTC. The full variable domain, its missing parts supplied by reference TRBV7-7 and TRBJ2-5, is GAGVSQSPRYKVTKRGQDVTLRCDPISSHATLYWYQQALGQGPEFLTYFNYEAQPDKSGLPSDRFSAERPEGSISTLTIQRTEQRDSAMYRCASSLRLAVGEETQYFGPGTRLLVL.

This clone showed up just once. The genes are TRBV30 and TRBJ2-7; possible D gene TRBD2, 6 bases. The CDR3 covers 11 residues. The V gene's germline CDR1 is GTSNPN and CDR2 SVGIG (reference sequence). V lost 5 bases, J lost 6 bases, and 11 bases lay in between. CDR3 sequence: CAWGGNAEQYF. CDR3 sequence (DNA): TGTGCCTGGGGGGGGAACGCCGAGCAGTACTTC.

Only a few counts were recorded for this clone. V and J are TRBV7-3 and TRBJ1-1, with 12 bases identical to TRBD1. This CDR3 is built from 18 residues. The V and J ends lost 1 base and 4 bases, in that order; junction bases with no gene match: 10. CDR1 is SGHTA and CDR2 is FQGTGA in the germline V gene. The CDR3 sequence is CASSLRGGTGGAGTEAFF. The CDR3 DNA reads as TGTGCCAGCAGCTTAAGGGGCGGGACAGGGGGCGCGGGCACTGAAGCTTTCTTT.

The chain combines TRBV7-6 with TRBJ1-6, with TRBD1 matching 7 bases. The CDR3 totals 18 residues. The V gene end was trimmed by 2 bases and the J gene end by 2 bases; junction bases not matched to a gene: 9. Germline V CDR1 and CDR2: SGHVS, FNYEAQ. CDR3 bases: TGTGCCAGCAGCTTACTCATTTCGACAGGGACCTATAATTCACCCCTCCACTTT. This translates into CASSLLISTGTYNSPLHF.

The rearrangement links TRBV27 to TRBJ2-6, with a weak D call TRBD1 (5 bases). Trimming shortened V by 3 bases and J by 2 bases, and 11 bases separated the two germline ends. Germline CDR1 MNHEY, CDR2 SMNVEV (reference sequence). This CDR3 contains 16 residues. CDR3 region: CASSLERGTGANVLTF. Written as DNA, the CDR3 is TGTGCCAGCAGTTTGGAAAGGGGCACTGGGGCCAACGTCCTGACTTTC.

The chain combines TRBV5-4 with TRBJ2-7; 9 bases map to TRBD2. Germline V gene lookup returns CDR1 SGHNT and CDR2 YYREEE (reference sequence). This CDR3 comprises 16 residues. Trimming cost V 0 bases and J 0 bases; bases outside gene matches: 4. The CDR3 region is CASSLDLTSGSYEQYF. The CDR3 DNA sequence: TGTGCCAGCAGCTTGGACTTGACTAGCGGCTCCTACGAGCAGTACTTC.

The V gene is TRBV5-6, the J gene TRBJ2-1; 11 positions agree with TRBD2. CDR1 and CDR2 from the germline V gene are SGHDT and YYEEEE. Trimming cost V 4 bases and J 8 bases; bases outside gene matches: 8. There are 15 residues in the CDR3. The CDR3 protein is CASSRIAGGLHEQFF. The CDR3 bases are TGTGCCAGCAGCCGTATAGCGGGGGGGCTTCATGAGCAGTTCTTC.

The chain employs TRBV10-3 and TRBJ2-3; 12 nucleotides line up with TRBD2. The CDR3 is 15 residues long. CDR1 is ENHRY, CDR2 SYGVKD, per germline. The J segment lost 1 base and the V segment lost 5 bases, leaving 1 base of the junction unmatched. The CDR3 DNA reads as TGTGCCATCAGTCGACTAGCGGGGGGCACAGATACGCAGTATTTT. The encoded protein is CAISRLAGGTDTQYF.